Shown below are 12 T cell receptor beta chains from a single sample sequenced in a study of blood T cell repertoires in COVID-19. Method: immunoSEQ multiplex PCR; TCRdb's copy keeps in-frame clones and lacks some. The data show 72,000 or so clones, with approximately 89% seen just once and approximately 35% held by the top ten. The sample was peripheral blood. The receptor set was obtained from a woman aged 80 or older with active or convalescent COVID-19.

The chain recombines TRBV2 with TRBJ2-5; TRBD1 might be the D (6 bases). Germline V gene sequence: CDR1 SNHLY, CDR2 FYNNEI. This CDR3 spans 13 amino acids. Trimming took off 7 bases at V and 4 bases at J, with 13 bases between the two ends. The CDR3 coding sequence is TGTGCCAGCAAGGGTAGAGGGGGAGAGACCCAGTACTTC. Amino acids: CASKGRGGETQYF.

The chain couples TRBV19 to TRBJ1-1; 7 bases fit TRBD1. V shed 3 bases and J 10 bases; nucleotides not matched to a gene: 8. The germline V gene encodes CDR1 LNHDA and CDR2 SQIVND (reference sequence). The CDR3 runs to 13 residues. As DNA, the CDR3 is TGTGCCAGTAGTATCGAGGGGCACAGGGGAGCTTTCTTT. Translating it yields CASSIEGHRGAFF.

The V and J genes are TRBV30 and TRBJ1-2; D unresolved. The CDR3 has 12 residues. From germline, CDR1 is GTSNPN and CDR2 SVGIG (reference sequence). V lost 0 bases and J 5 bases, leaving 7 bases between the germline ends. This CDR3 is CAWSVSGYGYTF. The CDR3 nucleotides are TGTGCCTGGAGTGTCTCCGGTTATGGCTACACCTTC.

CDR3 coding DNA: TGTGCCAGCAGACCCAACAGGGTGGGATACTATGGCTACACCTTC. Its translation is CASRPNRVGYYGYTF. This chain connects TRBV2 to TRBJ1-2, with a tentative D call TRBD1 (6 bases). With 6 bases removed from V and 3 bases from J, the gap between germline ends came to 17 bases. This CDR3 is 15 amino acids long. Germline V gene data show CDR1 as SNHLY and CDR2 as FYNNEI.

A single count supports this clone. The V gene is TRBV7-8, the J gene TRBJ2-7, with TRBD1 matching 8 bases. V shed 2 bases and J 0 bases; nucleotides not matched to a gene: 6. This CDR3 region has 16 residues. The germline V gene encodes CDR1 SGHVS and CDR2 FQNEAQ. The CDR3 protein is CASSLRPGGASYEQYF. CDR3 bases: TGTGCCAGCAGCTTAAGGCCAGGGGGCGCCTCCTACGAGCAGTACTTC.

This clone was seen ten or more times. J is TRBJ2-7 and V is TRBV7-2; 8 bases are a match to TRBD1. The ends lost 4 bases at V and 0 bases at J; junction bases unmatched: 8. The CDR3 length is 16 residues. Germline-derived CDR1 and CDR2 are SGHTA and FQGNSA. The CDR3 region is CASSSSGGVSSYEQYF. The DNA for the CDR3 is TGTGCCAGCAGCTCCTCAGGGGGCGTGAGCTCCTACGAGCAGTACTTC.

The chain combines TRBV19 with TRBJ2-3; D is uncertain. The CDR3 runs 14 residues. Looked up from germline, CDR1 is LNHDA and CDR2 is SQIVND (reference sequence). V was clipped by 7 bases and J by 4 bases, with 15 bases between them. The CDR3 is CASIETPGADTQYF. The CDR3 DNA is TGTGCCAGTATTGAGACCCCGGGTGCAGATACGCAGTATTTT.

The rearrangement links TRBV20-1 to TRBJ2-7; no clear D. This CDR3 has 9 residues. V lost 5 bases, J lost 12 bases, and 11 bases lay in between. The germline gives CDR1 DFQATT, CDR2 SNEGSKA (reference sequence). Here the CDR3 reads CSASVVMYF. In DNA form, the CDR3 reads TGCAGTGCTTCGGTGGTTATGTACTTC.

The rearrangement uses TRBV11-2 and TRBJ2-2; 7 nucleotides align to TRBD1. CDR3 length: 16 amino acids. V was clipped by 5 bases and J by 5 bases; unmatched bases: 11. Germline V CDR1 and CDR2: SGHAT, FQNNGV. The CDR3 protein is CASSPRGGAWTGELFF. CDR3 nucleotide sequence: TGTGCCAGCAGCCCAAGAGGGGGCGCTTGGACCGGGGAGCTGTTTTTT.

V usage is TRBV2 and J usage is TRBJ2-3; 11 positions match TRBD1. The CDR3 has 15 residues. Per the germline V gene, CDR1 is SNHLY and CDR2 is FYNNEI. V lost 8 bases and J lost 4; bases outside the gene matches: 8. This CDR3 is CASARTGGRSDTQYF. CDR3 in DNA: TGTGCCAGCGCGAGGACAGGGGGCCGGTCAGATACGCAGTATTTT.

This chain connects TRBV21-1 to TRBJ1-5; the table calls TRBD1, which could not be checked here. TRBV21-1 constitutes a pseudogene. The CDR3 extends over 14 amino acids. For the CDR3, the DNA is TGTGCCAGCAGGCCTACAGGGGAGGATCAGCCCCAGCATTTT. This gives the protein CASRPTGEDQPQHF.

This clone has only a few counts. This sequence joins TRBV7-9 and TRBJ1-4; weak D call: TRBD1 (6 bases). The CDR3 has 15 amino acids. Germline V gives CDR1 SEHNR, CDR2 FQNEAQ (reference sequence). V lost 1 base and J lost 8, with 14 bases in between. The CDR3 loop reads CASSLVRGAGEKLFF. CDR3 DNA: TGTGCCAGCAGCTTAGTACGGGGGGCAGGAGAAAAACTGTTTTTT. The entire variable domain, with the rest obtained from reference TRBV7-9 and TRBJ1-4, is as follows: DTGVSQNPRHKITKRGQNVTFRCDPISEHNRLYWYRQTLGQGPEFLTYFQNEAQLEKSRLLSDRFSAERPKGSFSTLEIQRTEQGDSAMYLCASSLVRGAGEKLFFGSGTQLSVL.